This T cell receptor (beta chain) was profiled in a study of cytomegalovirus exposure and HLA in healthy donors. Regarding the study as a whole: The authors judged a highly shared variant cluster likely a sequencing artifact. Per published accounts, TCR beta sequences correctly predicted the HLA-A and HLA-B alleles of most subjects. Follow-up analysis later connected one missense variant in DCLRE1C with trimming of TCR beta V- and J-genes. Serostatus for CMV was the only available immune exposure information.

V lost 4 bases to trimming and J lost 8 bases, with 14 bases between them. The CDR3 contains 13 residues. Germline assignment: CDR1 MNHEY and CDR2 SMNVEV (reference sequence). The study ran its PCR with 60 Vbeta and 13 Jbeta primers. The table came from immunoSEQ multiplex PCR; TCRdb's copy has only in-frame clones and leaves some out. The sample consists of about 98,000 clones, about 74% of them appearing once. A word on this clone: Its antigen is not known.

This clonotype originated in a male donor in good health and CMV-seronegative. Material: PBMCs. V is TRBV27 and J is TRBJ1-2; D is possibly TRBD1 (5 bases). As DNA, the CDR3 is TGTGCCAGCAGTTCGTCAGGGCGGGAAGGCTACACCTTC. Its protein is CASSSSGREGYTF.